This T cell receptor beta chain was sequenced in a study of blood T cells in healthy people across ages. This clonotype has a handful of counts. As yet, its antigen is unknown. This CDR3 region has 15 residues. Germline V gene sequence: CDR1 DFQATT, CDR2 SNEGSKA (reference sequence). Trimming at V came to 4 bases and at J to 0 bases, leaving 8 bases not matched to a gene. A sample-barcoded 5' primer and a J-beta primer mix were used in a second PCR of about 7 to 11 cycles. TCRdb fed the 5' RACE reads into MiXCR, producing one record per CDR3 protein. The sample includes hundreds of thousands of distinct CDR3 sequences, more than 40% of them seen just once. The study's findings and limits: Changes in expanded clonotypes were possibly confounded, as the CMV status of donors was unknown.

Sequencing used blood. The rearrangement links TRBV20-1 to TRBJ2-7, with TRBD1 identical over 8 bases. This TCR derives from a man in his fifties or sixties in good health. This CDR3 is CSATRQGRSSYEQYF. In nucleotides, the CDR3 is TGCAGTGCTACCCGACAGGGGAGAAGCTCCTACGAGCAGTACTTC.